These 6 T cell receptor beta chains were sequenced from one sample in a study of T cell changes during pregnancy in multiple sclerosis. TCRdb's copy holds only in-frame clones and misses some; the assay was immunoSEQ multiplex PCR. The sample has approximately 88,000 clones, around 96% seen once. Sequencing was performed on peripheral blood, taken in the second trimester of pregnancy. The source of these receptors is a female donor with multiple sclerosis, enrolled in a pregnancy study.

This clone came up once. The chain carries TRBV6-1 and TRBJ1-5; TRBD1 agrees at 8 bases. CDR1 is MNHNS, CDR2 SASEGT, per germline. This CDR3 has 14 amino acids. V was clipped by 5 bases and J by 5 bases; unmatched bases: 5. CDR3 bases: TGTGCCAGCAGTACCCAGACAGGGGATCAGCCCCAGCATTTT. It yields the protein CASSTQTGDQPQHF.

Turning to this clone: A read error may account for a junction end that differs from germline. The V and J genes are TRBV6-5 and TRBJ1-5; maybe TRBD1 (6 bases). CDR1 and CDR2 (germline): MNHEY, SVGAGI. The CDR3 is made up of 15 amino acids. CDR3 DNA sequence: TGTGCCGGCAGTGGGGGCCTTAATAGCAATCAGCCCCAGCATTTT. Translating it yields CAGSGGLNSNQPQHF.

CDR3 protein: CATSRAGTSFERTQYF. In nucleotides, the CDR3 is TGTGCCACCAGCAGAGCCGGGACATCCTTTGAAAGGACCCAGTACTTC. The chain joins TRBV15 to TRBJ2-5, with D possibly TRBD1 on 6 matching bases. Germline lookup yields CDR1 LNHNV and CDR2 YYDKDF (reference sequence). The CDR3 extends over 16 amino acids. V shed 1 base and J shed 7 bases, with 19 bases lying between them.

The chain has TRBV19 and TRBJ2-7; 9 bases are shared with TRBD2. Trimming cost V 6 bases and J 6 bases; bases outside gene matches: 9. The CDR3 runs to 14 residues. Germline CDR1 reads LNHDA; CDR2 reads SQIVND (reference sequence). The CDR3, as DNA: TGTGCCAGTAGCCGTAGCGGGAGCGGCTTCGAGCAGTACTTC. Its protein is CASSRSGSGFEQYF.

The CDR3 DNA is TGTGCCAGCATGGGACAGGACCATGAAGCTTTCTTT. Protein sequence: CASMGQDHEAFF. The genes are TRBV27 and TRBJ1-1; 8 nucleotides match TRBD1. The CDR3 runs 12 residues. Germline V gene sequence: CDR1 MNHEY, CDR2 SMNVEV (reference sequence). J was trimmed by 7 bases and V by 7 bases; bases with no gene match: 5.

The chain carries TRBV11-2 and TRBJ2-1; the D gene is possibly TRBD2 (6 bases). The CDR3 spans 14 residues. Trimming removed 8 bases from V and 10 bases from J, with 21 bases in between. The germline V gene encodes CDR1 SGHAT and CDR2 FQNNGV. CDR3 in DNA: TGTGCCAGCCTCAGAACGGGAGAGGGTAGCGAGCAGTTCTTC. As protein: CASLRTGEGSEQFF.